This TCR beta chain was sequenced for a study of Ad26.COV2.S vaccination and SARS-CoV-2 variants (dated by TCRdb to 2020 to 2023). Looking at the study overall: Vaccine-arm donors came from COV1001, a multicentre, randomized, double-blind, placebo-controlled phase I-IIa trial of Ad26.COV2.S in healthy adults. Dosing of Ad26.COV2.S was intramuscular, at either 5x10^10 or 1x10^11 viral particles, delivered as one shot or as two shots spaced 56 days apart. TCRbeta repertoire sequencing served as the tool for gauging how specific and how broad the SARS-CoV-2-reactive T cell receptors were following Ad26.COV2.S vaccination. Blinding of investigators to trial group allocation was maintained during experiments and outcome assessment. Participants in the trial were split at random into five groups of five each, receiving low-dose or high-dose Ad26.COV2.S once or twice, or else placebo on both occasions. A total of roughly 30 samples were included in the TCR-sequenced set, comprising some 20 Ad26.COV2.S vaccine recipients, 5 placebo recipients and 8 SARS-CoV-2 convalescent individuals.

The immunoSEQ Assay was used to sequence TCRbeta CDR3 regions. After extraction, genomic DNA underwent amplification by bias-controlled multiplex PCR, followed by high-throughput sequencing. On the authors' methods: To quantify the absolute abundance of every unique TCRbeta CDR3 region, sequences were collapsed and filtered. T cell fraction was estimated by normalizing TCRbeta template counts to usable DNA, which was measured by amplifying reference genes present in all nucleated cells. Repertoire TCRs were annotated as SARS-CoV-2-specific when V gene, CDR3 amino acid sequence and J gene were exactly matched to a known reactive TCR set. The reference SARS-CoV-2 TCR set came from MIRA and was filtered for enrichment in COVID-19-positive ImmuneCODE repertoires, removing public or cross-reactive TCRs. Drawing on the MIRA antigens, annotated TCRs were analysed further at the level of specific ORF or position within ORF. Depth was the summed frequency of annotated unique rearrangements, while breadth was defined as annotated unique rearrangements over total unique productive rearrangements. Two-sided Wilcoxon rank-sum tests were applied when comparing TCR breadth between groups. TCRdb carries this immuneACCESS record with in-frame sequences only. Its versions omit some clonotypes, under half of them owing to an unresolved V gene in the studies checked, with the rest unexplained. V, J and clone size are those of that table, while D and trimming were read from the DNA. In this sample the table shows about 220,000 clones, roughly 90% of which occur a single time. The ten largest clones add up to roughly a tenth of the sample.

The sample's treatment or condition label is to be understood as: 19 received Ad26.COV2.S at low or high dose, single or two shots; 5 received placebo; per-sample allocation not given. Repertoires of vaccine and placebo recipients were sequenced from samples taken on day 63 after the first injection. In Cohort 1b, roughly 26 adults aged 18-55 years were enrolled at a single site in Boston, USA, between 29 July and 7 August 2020. Ad26.COV2.S consisted of a replication-incompetent adenovirus type 26 vector by which a prefusion-stabilized SARS-CoV-2 spike protein from the original Wuhan strain was expressed. This clone has only a few counts. Its antigen is not yet known. The record has no base qualities; no much larger clone is one base away. The germline V gene (reference sequence) supplies CDR1 SGHKS and CDR2 YYEKEE. From cysteine to phenylalanine, the CDR3 is 13 amino acids long. This entry keeps only the CDR3 DNA: 39 bases, framed from base 1. At the junction V is shortened by 0 bases and J by 2 bases, with 4 bases in between.

Broad study findings and their caveats: The study was not powered for comparison of responses between vaccine doses or regimens. Ad26.COV2.S recipients had higher spike-specific TCR breadth than placebo recipients (P = 0.0014). Comparable non-spike TCR breadth was observed between vaccine and placebo recipients, consistent with only spike being contained in the vaccine. Substantial breadth of spike-specific CD8+ and CD4+ T cell responses was reported after vaccination. It was noted by the authors that total T cell responses may have been underestimated by the TCR breadth and depth analyses.

The V gene is TRBV5-5 and the J gene is TRBJ2-3, with no reliable assignment of the D segment. The receptor was isolated from a person between 18 and 59 years old who received the Ad26.COV2.S COVID-19 vaccine or a placebo. Here the sequenced sample was peripheral blood, taken in a trial of Ad26.COV2.S vaccine versus placebo. CDR3 reads: CASSLEATDTQYF. The sequenced DNA: TGTGCCAGCAGCTTGGAGGCCACAGATACGCAGTATTTT.